These 3 T cell receptor beta chains share one sample of origin, sequenced in a study of CD8 T cells in Susac syndrome. Random hexamers were used to reverse transcribe roughly 0.5 to 1 ug of RNA. TCRdb independently ran MiXCR on the immunoSEQ multiplex PCR reads; one entry per CDR3 protein. The sample has 70,000 to 100,000 distinct CDR3 sequences; about 96% are singletons. Sequencing input: CD8+ T cells from PBMCs. Receptors originate from a human donor with Susac syndrome.

V gene TRBV29-1 combines with J gene TRBJ1-2, with 7 bases lining up with TRBD1. V was clipped by 0 bases and J by 4 bases; unmatched bases: 5. CDR1 is SQVTM, CDR2 ANQGSEA, per germline. The length of the CDR3 is 14 residues. In DNA form, the CDR3 reads TGCAGCGTTGAAGAGGCACAGGGGTCCTATGGCTACACCTTC. Protein product: CSVEEAQGSYGYTF. Supplemented by reference TRBV29-1 and TRBJ1-2, the full variable domain reads SAVISQKPSRDICQRGTSLTIQCQVDSQVTMMFWYRQQPGQSLTLIATANQGSEATYESGFVIDKFPISRPNLTFSTLTVSNMSPEDSSIYLCSVEEAQGSYGYTFGSGTRLTVV.

The chain uses TRBV7-2 and TRBJ1-1; tentative D call: TRBD1 (5 bases). The CDR3 length is 14 residues. The V end lost 2 bases, the J end lost 1 base, and 8 bases lay between the germline ends. Germline assignment: CDR1 SGHTA and CDR2 FQGNSA. CDR3 residues: CASSLPRENTEAFF. The CDR3 nucleotides read TGTGCCAGCAGCTTACCCAGGGAGAACACTGAAGCTTTCTTT.

V usage is TRBV6-1 and J usage is TRBJ2-5; the match to TRBD1 covers 8 bases. The length of the CDR3 is 13 residues. In germline, CDR1 is MNHNS, CDR2 SASEGT. V was clipped by 5 bases and J by 5 bases; unmatched bases: 4. CDR3 coding DNA: TGTGCCAGCAGTATGACAGGGGAGGAGACCCAGTACTTC. It codes for CASSMTGEETQYF.